This T cell receptor (beta chain) is from a study of blood T cell repertoires in COVID-19. Repertoires were generated with immunoSEQ multiplex PCR, while TCRdb's copy carries only in-frame clones and drops some. Of some 29,000 clones in the sample, about nine tenths were seen once. The sample comprised peripheral blood. This receptor was obtained from a human donor in a cohort sampled during active COVID-19.

The CDR3 spells CASSLVRSSYNEQFF. DNA for the CDR3: TGTGCCAGCAGCTTAGTGAGGTCCTCCTACAATGAGCAGTTCTTC. V gene TRBV7-9 combines with J gene TRBJ2-1; D uncertain. Germline V CDR1 and CDR2: SEHNR, FQNEAQ (reference sequence). Trimming cost V 1 base and J 0 bases, with 7 bases left between them. CDR3 length: 15 residues.